Shown below are 4 T cell receptor beta chains from a single sample sequenced in a study of T-cell memory formation after mild COVID-19. TCRdb reprocessed the 5' RACE reads via MiXCR and lists one record per CDR3 protein. The table includes about 430,000 distinct CDR3 sequences, 20% to 25% detected once. Specimen: PBMCs or a T cell subset sorted from them (not recorded which). The receptors originated from an adult woman who had mild COVID-19 (a few samples of this study predate the infection). Cell type and time point are not known.

CDR3 sequence reads: CASSQTGTVNYGYTF. In nucleotides, the CDR3 is TGTGCCAGCAGCCAAACAGGGACGGTGAACTATGGCTACACCTTC. The chain uses TRBV7-9 and TRBJ1-2; a weak D match, TRBD1 (6 bases). Germline CDR1 is SEHNR and CDR2 is FQNEAQ (reference sequence). The CDR3 is 15 residues long. Trimming removed 5 bases at V and 2 bases at J, with 15 bases between.

This clonotype appeared a few times. This sequence joins TRBV7-2 and TRBJ1-2; possibly TRBD1 for D (5 bases). CDR1 SGHTA and CDR2 FQGNSA come from the germline V gene. CDR3 size: 14 residues. V was cut by 2 bases and J by 3 bases, with 10 bases left in between. CDR3 in amino acids: CASSLPREDYGYTF. The CDR3, as DNA: TGTGCCAGCAGCTTACCCAGGGAGGACTATGGCTACACCTTC.

The chain joins TRBV4-3 to TRBJ2-2; no clear D. This CDR3 is built from 15 residues. Germline assignment: CDR1 LGHNA and CDR2 YSLEER. The V end was cut by 2 bases, the J end by 8 bases, with 15 bases between. Here the CDR3 reads CASSQRAEAWGELFF. CDR3 DNA sequence: TGCGCCAGCAGCCAAAGGGCGGAAGCGTGGGGGGAGCTGTTTTTT.

This clonotype has only a few counts. The chain employs TRBV6-5 and TRBJ2-7; D perhaps matches TRBD2 (6 bases). Per the germline V gene, CDR1 is MNHEY and CDR2 is SVGAGI. The CDR3 is 15 residues long. The V end was cut by 0 bases, the J end by 3 bases, with 12 bases between. CDR3 DNA sequence: TGTGCCAGCAGTTACTCGACTGGGAGGTTCTACGAGCAGTACTTC. Translating it yields CASSYSTGRFYEQYF.